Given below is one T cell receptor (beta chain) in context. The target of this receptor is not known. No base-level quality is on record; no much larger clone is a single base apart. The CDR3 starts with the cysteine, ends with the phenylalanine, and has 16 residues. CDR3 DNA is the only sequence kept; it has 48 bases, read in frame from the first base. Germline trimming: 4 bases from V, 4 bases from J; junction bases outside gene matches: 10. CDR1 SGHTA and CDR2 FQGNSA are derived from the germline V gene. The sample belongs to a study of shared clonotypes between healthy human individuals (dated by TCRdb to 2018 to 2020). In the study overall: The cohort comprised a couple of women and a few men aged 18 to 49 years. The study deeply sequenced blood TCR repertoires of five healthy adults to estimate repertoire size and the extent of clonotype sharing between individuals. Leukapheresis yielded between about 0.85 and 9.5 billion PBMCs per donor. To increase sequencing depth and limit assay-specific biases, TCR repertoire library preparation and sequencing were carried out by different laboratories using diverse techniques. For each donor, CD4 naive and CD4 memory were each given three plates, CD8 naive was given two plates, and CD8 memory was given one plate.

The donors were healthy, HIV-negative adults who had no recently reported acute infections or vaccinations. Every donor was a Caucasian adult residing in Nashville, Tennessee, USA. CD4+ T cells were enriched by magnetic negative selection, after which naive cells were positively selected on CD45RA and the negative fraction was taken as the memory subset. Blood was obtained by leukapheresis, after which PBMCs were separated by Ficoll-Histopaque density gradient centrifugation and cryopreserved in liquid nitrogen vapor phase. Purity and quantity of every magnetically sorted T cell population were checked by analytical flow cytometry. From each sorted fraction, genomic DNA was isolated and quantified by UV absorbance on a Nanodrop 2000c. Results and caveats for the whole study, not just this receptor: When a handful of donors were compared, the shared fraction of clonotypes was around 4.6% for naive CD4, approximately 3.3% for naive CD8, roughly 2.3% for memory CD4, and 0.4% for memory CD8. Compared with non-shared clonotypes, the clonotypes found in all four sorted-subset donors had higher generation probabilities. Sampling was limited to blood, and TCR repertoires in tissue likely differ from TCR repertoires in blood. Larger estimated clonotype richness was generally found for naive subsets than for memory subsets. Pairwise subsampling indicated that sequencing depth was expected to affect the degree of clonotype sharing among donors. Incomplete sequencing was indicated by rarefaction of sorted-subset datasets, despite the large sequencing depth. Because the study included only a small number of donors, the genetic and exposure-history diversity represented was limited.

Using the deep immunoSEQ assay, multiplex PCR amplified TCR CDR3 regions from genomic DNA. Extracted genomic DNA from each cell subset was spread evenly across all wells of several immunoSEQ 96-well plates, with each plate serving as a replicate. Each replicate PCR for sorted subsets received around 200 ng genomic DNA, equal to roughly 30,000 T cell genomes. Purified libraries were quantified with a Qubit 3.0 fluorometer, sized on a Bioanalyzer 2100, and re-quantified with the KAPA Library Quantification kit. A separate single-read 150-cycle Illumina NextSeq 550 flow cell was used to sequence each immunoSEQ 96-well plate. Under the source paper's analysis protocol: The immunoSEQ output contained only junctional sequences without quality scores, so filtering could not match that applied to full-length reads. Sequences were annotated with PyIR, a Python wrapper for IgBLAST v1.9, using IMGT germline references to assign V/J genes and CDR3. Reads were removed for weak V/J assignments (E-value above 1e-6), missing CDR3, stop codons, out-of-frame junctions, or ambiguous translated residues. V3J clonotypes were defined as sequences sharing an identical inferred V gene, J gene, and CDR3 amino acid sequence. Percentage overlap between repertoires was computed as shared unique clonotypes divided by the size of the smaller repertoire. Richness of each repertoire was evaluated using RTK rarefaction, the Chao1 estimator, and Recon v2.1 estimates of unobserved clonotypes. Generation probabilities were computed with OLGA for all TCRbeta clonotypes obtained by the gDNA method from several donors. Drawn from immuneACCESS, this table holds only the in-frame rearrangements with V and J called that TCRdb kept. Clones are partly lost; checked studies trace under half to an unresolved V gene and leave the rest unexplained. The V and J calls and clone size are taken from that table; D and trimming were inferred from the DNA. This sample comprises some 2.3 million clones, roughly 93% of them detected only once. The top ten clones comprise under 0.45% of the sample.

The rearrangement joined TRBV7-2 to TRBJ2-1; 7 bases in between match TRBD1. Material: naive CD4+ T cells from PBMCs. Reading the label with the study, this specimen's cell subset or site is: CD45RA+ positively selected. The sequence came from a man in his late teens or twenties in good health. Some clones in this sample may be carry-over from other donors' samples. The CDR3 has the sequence CASSSLGRGSYNEQFF. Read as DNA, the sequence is TGTGCCAGCAGCTCCCTGGGCAGGGGGTCGTACAATGAGCAGTTCTTC.